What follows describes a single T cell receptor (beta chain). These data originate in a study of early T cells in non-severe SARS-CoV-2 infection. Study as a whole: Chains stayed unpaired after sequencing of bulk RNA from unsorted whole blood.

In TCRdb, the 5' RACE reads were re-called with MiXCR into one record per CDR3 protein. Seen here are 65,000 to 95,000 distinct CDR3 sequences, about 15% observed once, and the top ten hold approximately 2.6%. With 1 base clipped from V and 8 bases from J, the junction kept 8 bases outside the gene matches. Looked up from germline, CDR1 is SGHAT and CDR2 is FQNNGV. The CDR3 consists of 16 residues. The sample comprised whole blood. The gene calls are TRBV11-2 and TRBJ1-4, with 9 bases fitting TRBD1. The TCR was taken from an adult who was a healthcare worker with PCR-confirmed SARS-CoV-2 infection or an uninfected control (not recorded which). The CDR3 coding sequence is TGTGCCAGCAGCTTAGGTTCCGGGACAGGGTGGGAAAAACTGTTTTTT. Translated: CASSLGSGTGWEKLFF.